This T cell receptor beta chain was sequenced for a study of T cell responses to AZD1222 COVID-19 vaccine. Here immunoSEQ multiplex PCR was the method, and the copy in TCRdb shows in-frame clones only, minus some. The sample holds roughly 110,000 clones; about nine tenths are singletons and the top ten take roughly 8%. The sequence came from an adult who received the AZD1222 COVID-19 vaccine. Sequenced material: peripheral blood, taken 28 days after the second AZD1222 dose.

The CDR3 nucleotides are TGTGCCAGCAGCCCAGGACTAGCGGGGGCCCTATTCCATGAGCAGTTCTTC. Translated, it gives CASSPGLAGALFHEQFF. The V and J genes are TRBV7-9 and TRBJ2-1, with 13 positions matching TRBD2. After removal of 5 bases from V and 8 bases from J, the junction contained 12 bases not matched to a gene. Looked up from germline, CDR1 is SEHNR and CDR2 is FQNEAQ (reference sequence). The CDR3 runs to 17 residues.